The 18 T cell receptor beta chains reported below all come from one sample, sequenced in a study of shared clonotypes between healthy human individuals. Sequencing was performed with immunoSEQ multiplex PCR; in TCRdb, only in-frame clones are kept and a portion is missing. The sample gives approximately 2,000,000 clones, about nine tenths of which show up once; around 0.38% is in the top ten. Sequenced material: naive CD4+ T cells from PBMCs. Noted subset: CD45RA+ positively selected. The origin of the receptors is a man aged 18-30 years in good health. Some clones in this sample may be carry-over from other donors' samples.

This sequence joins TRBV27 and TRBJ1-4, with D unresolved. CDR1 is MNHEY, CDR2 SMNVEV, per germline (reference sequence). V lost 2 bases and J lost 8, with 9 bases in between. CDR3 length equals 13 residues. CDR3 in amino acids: CASSLRAVEKLFF. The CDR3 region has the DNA TGTGCCAGCAGTTTAAGGGCCGTCGAAAAACTGTTTTTT.

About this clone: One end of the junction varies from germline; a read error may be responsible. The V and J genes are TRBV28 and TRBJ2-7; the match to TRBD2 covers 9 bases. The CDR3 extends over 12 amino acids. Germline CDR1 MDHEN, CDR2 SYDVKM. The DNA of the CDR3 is TGTGCCAGCAGTTCCGCCCCTAGCGGGATCCACTTC. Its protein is CASSSAPSGIHF.

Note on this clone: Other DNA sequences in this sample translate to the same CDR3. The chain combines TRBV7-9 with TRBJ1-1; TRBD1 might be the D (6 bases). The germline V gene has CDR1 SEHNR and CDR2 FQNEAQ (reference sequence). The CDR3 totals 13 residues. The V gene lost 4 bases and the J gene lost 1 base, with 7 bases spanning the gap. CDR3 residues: CASSYRENTEAFF. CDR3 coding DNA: TGTGCCAGCAGCTACAGGGAGAACACTGAAGCTTTCTTT. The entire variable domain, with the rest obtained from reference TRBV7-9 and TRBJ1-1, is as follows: DTGVSQNPRHKITKRGQNVTFRCDPISEHNRLYWYRQTLGQGPEFLTYFQNEAQLEKSRLLSDRFSAERPKGSFSTLEIQRTEQGDSAMYLCASSYRENTEAFFGQGTRLTVV.

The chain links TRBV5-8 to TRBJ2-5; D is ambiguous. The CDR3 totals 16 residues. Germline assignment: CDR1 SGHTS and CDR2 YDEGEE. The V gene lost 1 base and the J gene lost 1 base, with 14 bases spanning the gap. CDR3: CASSLLGRTIQETQYF. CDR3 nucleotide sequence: TGTGCCAGCAGCTTGTTAGGCAGAACCATCCAAGAGACCCAGTACTTC.

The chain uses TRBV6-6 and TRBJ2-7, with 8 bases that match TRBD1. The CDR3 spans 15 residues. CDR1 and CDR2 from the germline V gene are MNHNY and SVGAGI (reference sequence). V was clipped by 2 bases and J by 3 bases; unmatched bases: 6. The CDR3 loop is CASSYQGATHYEQYF. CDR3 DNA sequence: TGTGCCAGCAGTTACCAGGGGGCAACCCACTACGAGCAGTACTTC.

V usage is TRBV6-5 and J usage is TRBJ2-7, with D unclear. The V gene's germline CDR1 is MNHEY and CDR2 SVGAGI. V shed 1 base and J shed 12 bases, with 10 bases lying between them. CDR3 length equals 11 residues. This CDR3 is CASSYLGMRYF. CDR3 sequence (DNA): TGTGCCAGCAGTTACTTGGGGATGCGGTACTTC.

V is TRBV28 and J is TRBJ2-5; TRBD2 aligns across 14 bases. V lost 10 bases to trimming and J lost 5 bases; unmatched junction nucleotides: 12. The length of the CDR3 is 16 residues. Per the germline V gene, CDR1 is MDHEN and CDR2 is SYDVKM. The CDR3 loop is CATSLTSGRARETQYF. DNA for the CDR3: TGTGCCACCTCCCTGACTAGCGGGAGGGCCAGGGAGACCCAGTACTTC.

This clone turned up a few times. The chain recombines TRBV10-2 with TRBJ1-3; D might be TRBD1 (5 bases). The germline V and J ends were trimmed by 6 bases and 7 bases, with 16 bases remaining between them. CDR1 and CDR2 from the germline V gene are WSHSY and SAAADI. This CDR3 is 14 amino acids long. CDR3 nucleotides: TGCGCCAGCAGGGAGGGACCGCTCGGGAACACCATATATTTT. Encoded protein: CASREGPLGNTIYF.

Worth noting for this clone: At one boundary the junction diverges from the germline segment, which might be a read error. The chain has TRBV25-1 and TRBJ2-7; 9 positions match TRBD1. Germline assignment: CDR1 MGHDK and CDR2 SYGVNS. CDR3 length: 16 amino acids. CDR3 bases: TGTGCCAGCGCGGCCGACCAGGACAGGGGATCCTGCGAGCAGTACTTC. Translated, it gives CASAADQDRGSCEQYF.

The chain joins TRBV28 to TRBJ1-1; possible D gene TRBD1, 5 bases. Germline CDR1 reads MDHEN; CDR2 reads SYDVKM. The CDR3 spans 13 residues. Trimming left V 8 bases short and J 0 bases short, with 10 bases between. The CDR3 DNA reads TGTGCCAGCGGGGGGTGGTTGAACACTGAAGCTTTCTTT. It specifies CASGGWLNTEAFF.

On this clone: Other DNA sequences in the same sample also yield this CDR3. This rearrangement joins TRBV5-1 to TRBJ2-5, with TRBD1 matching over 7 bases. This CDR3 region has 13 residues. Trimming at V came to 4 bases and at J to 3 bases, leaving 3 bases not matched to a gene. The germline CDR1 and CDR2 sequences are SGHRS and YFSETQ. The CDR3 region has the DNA TGCGCCAGCAGCCTGACAGGGAAAGAGACCCAGTACTTC. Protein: CASSLTGKETQYF.

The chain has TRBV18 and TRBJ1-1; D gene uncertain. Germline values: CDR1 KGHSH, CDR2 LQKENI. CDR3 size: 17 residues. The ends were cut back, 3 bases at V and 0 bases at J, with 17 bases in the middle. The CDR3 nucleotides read TGTGCCAGCTCACCGAGGACCGCGAATTTCATGAACACTGAAGCTTTCTTT. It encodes CASSPRTANFMNTEAFF.

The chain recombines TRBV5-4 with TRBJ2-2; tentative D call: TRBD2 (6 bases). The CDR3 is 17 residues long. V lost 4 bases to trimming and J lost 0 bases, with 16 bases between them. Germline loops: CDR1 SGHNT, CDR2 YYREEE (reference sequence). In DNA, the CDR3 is TGTGCCAGCAGCCGGAAGGACACTAGCCCGAACACCGGGGAGCTGTTTTTT. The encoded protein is CASSRKDTSPNTGELFF.

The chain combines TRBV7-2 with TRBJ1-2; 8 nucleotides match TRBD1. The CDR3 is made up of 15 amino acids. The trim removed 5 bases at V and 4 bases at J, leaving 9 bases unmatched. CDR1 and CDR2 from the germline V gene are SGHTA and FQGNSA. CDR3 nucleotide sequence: TGTGCCAGCAGCCCTCCGGGACAGGAGACCTATGGCTACACCTTC. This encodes CASSPPGQETYGYTF.

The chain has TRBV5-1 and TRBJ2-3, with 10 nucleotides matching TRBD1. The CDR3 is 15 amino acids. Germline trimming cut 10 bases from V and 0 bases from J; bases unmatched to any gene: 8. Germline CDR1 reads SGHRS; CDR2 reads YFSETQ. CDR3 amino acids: CAGRQGAGSTDTQYF. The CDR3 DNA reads TGCGCCGGAAGACAGGGGGCGGGGAGCACAGATACGCAGTATTTT.

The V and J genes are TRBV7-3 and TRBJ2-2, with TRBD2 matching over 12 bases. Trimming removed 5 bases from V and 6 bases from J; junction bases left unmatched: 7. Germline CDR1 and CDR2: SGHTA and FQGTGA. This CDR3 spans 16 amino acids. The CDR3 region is CASSASGRAPPGELFF. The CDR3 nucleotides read TGTGCCAGCAGCGCTAGCGGGAGGGCCCCACCCGGGGAGCTGTTTTTT.

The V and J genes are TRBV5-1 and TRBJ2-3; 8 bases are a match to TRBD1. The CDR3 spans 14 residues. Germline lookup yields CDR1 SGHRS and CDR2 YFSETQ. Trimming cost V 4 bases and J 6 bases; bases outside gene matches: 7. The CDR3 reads CASSEGQGSDTQYF. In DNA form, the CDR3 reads TGCGCCAGCAGCGAAGGACAGGGTTCCGATACGCAGTATTTT.

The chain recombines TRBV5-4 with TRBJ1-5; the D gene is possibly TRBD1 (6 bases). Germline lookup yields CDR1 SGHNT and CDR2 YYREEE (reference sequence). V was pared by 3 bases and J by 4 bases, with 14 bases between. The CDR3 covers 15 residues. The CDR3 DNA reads TGTGCCAGCAGCTGGGGGGGCGTCAGAAATCAGCCCCAGCATTTT. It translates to CASSWGGVRNQPQHF.